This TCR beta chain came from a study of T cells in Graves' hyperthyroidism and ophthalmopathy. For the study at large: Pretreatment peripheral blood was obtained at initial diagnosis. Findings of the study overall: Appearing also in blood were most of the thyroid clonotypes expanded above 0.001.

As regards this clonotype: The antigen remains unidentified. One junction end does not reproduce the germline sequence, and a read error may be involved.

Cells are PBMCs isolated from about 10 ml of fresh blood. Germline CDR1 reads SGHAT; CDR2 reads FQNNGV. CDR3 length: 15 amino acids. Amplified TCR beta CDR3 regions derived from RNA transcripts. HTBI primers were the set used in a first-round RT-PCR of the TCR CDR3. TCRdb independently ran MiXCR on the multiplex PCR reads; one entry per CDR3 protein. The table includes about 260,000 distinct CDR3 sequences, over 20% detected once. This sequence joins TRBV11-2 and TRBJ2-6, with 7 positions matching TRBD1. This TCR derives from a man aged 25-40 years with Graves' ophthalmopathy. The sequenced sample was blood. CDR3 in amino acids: CASSADRAGANVPTF. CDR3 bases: TGTGCCAGCAGCGCCGACAGGGCTGGGGCCAACGTCCCGACTTTC.